One sample yielded the 15 T cell receptor beta chains listed below, sequenced in a study of Ad26.COV2.S vaccination and SARS-CoV-2 variants. As to treatment: roughly 18 received Ad26.COV2.S at low or high dose, single or two shots; about 5 received placebo; per-sample allocation not given. On day 63 after the first injection, vaccine and placebo recipients gave samples. Assay: immunoSEQ multiplex PCR; the TCRdb copy retains only in-frame clones and omits some. The table has 400,000 to 450,000 clones, around nine tenths seen once. The sample in question was peripheral blood, obtained in a trial of Ad26.COV2.S vaccine versus placebo. These receptors all come from a person aged 18-65 years who received the Ad26.COV2.S COVID-19 vaccine or a placebo.

The chain recombines TRBV18 with TRBJ1-1; D uncertain. The CDR3 length is 14 residues. The germline gives CDR1 KGHSH, CDR2 LQKENI. Trimming cost V 3 bases and J 1 base, with 9 bases left between them. Written as DNA, the CDR3 is TGTGCCAGCTCACCTGAGGAGGGGAACACTGAAGCTTTCTTT. Translation gives CASSPEEGNTEAFF. The variable domain in full, completed from reference TRBV18 and TRBJ1-1, reads NAGVMQNPRHLVRRRGQEARLRCSPMKGHSHVYWYRQLPEEGLKFMVYLQKENIIDESGMPKERFSAEFPKEGPSILRIQQVVRGDSAAYFCASSPEEGNTEAFFGQGTRLTVV.

The chain couples TRBV6-5 to TRBJ2-3, with a possible D match to TRBD2 (6 bases). Germline V lookup: CDR1 MNHEY, CDR2 SVGAGI. V was shortened by 6 bases and J by 3 bases, with 13 bases between the two germline ends. The CDR3 length is 14 residues. CDR3 in DNA: TGTGCCAGCAGGGTAGCGGTGGGGACAGATACGCAGTATTTT. Its translation: CASRVAVGTDTQYF.

Concerning this clone: Additional DNA sequences in this sample encode the identical CDR3. The chain employs TRBV6-1 and TRBJ1-2; 11 bases are shared with TRBD1. Germline V CDR1 and CDR2: MNHNS, SASEGT. With 3 bases clipped from V and 7 bases from J, the junction kept 4 bases outside the gene matches. The CDR3 has 14 amino acids. CDR3 bases: TGTGCCAGCAGTGATGGACAGGGGGCAGGTGGCTACACCTTC. Protein product: CASSDGQGAGGYTF.

This rearrangement joins TRBV11-2 to TRBJ2-2; D call uncertain. The germline V gene encodes CDR1 SGHAT and CDR2 FQNNGV. Deletions cut 4 bases from V and 5 bases from J, with 17 bases between. This CDR3 has 16 amino acids. The CDR3 region has the DNA TGTGCCAGCAGCTCCCCGGGCGGAGTGTGGACCGGGGAGCTGTTTTTT. This gives the protein CASSSPGGVWTGELFF.

The J gene is TRBJ2-7, the V gene TRBV3-1 (or the pseudogene TRBV3-2); D not resolved. CDR3 length equals 14 residues. Germline CDR1 LGHDT, CDR2 YNNKEL (reference sequence). V lost 1 base and J lost 5, with 12 bases in between. The CDR3 DNA reads as TGTGCCAGCAGCCAAGTTTGCCAGGCCGACGAGCAGTACTTC. Amino acids: CASSQVCQADEQYF.

This chain connects TRBV6-5 to TRBJ2-3, with 12 nucleotides matching TRBD1. V was pared by 6 bases and J by 4 bases, with 5 bases of the junction left unmatched. The CDR3 has 15 residues. From germline, CDR1 is MNHEY and CDR2 SVGAGI. CDR3 loop: CASRWDRGRPDTQYF. CDR3 in DNA: TGTGCCAGCAGGTGGGACAGGGGGCGCCCAGATACGCAGTATTTT.

The chain uses TRBV9 and TRBJ1-1; tentatively, D is TRBD1 (5 bases). The CDR3 spans 15 residues. V lost 2 bases and J lost 7, with 18 bases in between. CDR1 and CDR2 from the germline V gene are SGDLS and YYNGEE. The CDR3 DNA is TGTGCCAGCAGCGTCTCCGGGACGCGGGCAAATGAAGCTTTCTTT. This gives the protein CASSVSGTRANEAFF.

This clone has a single count. The gene calls are TRBV9 and TRBJ1-2; D call uncertain. The CDR3 length is 11 residues. V lost 5 bases and J 3 bases, leaving 5 bases between the germline ends. CDR1 and CDR2 (germline): SGDLS, YYNGEE. The CDR3 sequence is CASRRDYGYTF. The CDR3 coding sequence is TGTGCCAGCAGGCGGGACTATGGCTACACCTTC. The variable domain in full, completed from reference TRBV9 and TRBJ1-2, reads DSGVTQTPKHLITATGQRVTLRCSPRSGDLSVYWYQQSLDQGLQFLIQYYNGEERAKGNILERFSAQQFPDLHSELNLSSLELGDSALYFCASRRDYGYTFGSGTRLTVV.

The rearrangement joins TRBV7-9 to TRBJ1-2; 8 bases fit TRBD1. Germline assignment: CDR1 SEHNR and CDR2 FQNEAQ (reference sequence). Trimming at V came to 4 bases and at J to 8 bases, leaving 6 bases not matched to a gene. The CDR3 extends over 13 amino acids. CDR3 protein: CASSSEDRGGYTF. In nucleotides, the CDR3 is TGTGCCAGCAGCTCGGAAGACAGGGGCGGCTACACCTTC.

The rearrangement uses TRBV6-6 and TRBJ2-7; 7 bases align to TRBD2. Germline CDR1 MNHNY, CDR2 SVGAGI (reference sequence). V trimming: 9 bases; J trimming: 9 bases; junction bases outside the gene matches: 11. This CDR3 has 12 amino acids. CDR3 in DNA: TGTGCCAGTAGTGGGGCAGCGGGGATGCAGTACTTC. It is translated as CASSGAAGMQYF.

This clone was seen a single time. The genes are TRBV5-8 and TRBJ2-7; TRBD2 aligns across 11 bases. V trimming: 0 bases; J trimming: 5 bases; junction bases outside the gene matches: 7. Germline CDR1 reads SGHTS; CDR2 reads YDEGEE. There are 16 residues in the CDR3. The CDR3 bases are TGTGCCAGCAGCTTGGCCTATGGGACTAGCGGCGACGAGCAGTACTTC. Translation gives CASSLAYGTSGDEQYF.

A note on this clone: A junction boundary mismatches the germline segment, possibly from a read error. The genes are TRBV7-7 and TRBJ2-5; D may be TRBD2 (6 bases). Per germline, CDR1 SSHAT and CDR2 FNYEAQ (reference sequence). This CDR3 region has 15 residues. CDR3 DNA sequence: TGTGCTAGCAGCCCGGGAGAGGGGTACCAAGAGACCCAGTACTTC. This sequence encodes CASSPGEGYQETQYF.

The rearrangement joins TRBV19 to TRBJ2-7; TRBD2 aligns across 7 bases. Germline assignment: CDR1 LNHDA and CDR2 SQIVND (reference sequence). Losses at the gene ends were 3 bases for V and 0 bases for J; bases not matched to a gene: 8. This CDR3 is built from 16 residues. CDR3 loop: CASSIILGGSSYEQYF. The CDR3 DNA follows: TGTGCCAGTAGTATCATCTTGGGGGGGAGCTCCTACGAGCAGTACTTC.

V usage is TRBV18 and J usage is TRBJ1-5, with 10 bases identical to TRBD1. This CDR3 has 17 residues. The V gene's germline CDR1 is KGHSH and CDR2 LQKENI. Trimming took 5 bases from V and 9 from J; bases not matched to a gene: 16. CDR3 DNA sequence: TGTGCCAGCTCAGCACTCCCGGGACAGGGGCCCGGGGGGCCCCAGCATTTT. It yields the protein CASSALPGQGPGGPQHF.

The V call is TRBV3-1 (or the pseudogene TRBV3-2), the J call TRBJ2-7; no definite D call. V lost 4 bases, J lost 0 bases, and 13 bases lay in between. Looked up from germline, CDR1 is LGHDT and CDR2 is YNNKEL (reference sequence). The CDR3 covers 15 residues. The CDR3 nucleotides read TGTGCCAGCAGCCCCGGAGCGAGAAGCTCCTACGAGCAGTACTTC. Protein: CASSPGARSSYEQYF.